The 6 T cell receptor beta chains below were found in one sample sequenced in a study of T cell responses to AZD1222 COVID-19 vaccine. This table comes from immunoSEQ multiplex PCR, and its TCRdb copy is limited to in-frame clones, with some not included. Seen here are 100,000 to 150,000 clones, roughly 85% observed once, and the top ten hold 4.4%. The starting material was peripheral blood, obtained 28 days after the second AZD1222 dose. Receptor source: an adult who received the AZD1222 COVID-19 vaccine.

This chain links TRBV11-2 with TRBJ2-6, with D perhaps TRBD1 (5 bases). The ends were cut back, 4 bases at V and 0 bases at J, with 16 bases in the middle. The V gene's germline CDR1 is SGHAT and CDR2 FQNNGV. The CDR3 consists of 18 residues. CDR3 sequence reads: CASSSRRQQLSGANVLTF. The CDR3 DNA follows: TGTGCCAGCAGCTCCCGACGACAGCAACTCTCTGGGGCCAACGTCCTGACTTTC.

V and J are TRBV7-3 and TRBJ1-3; 7 bases are shared with TRBD1. The CDR3 length is 15 residues. Germline CDR1 reads SGHTA; CDR2 reads FQGTGA. V lost 5 bases to trimming and J lost 4 bases; unmatched junction nucleotides: 8. CDR3 residues: CASSREGASGNTIYF. For the CDR3, the DNA is TGTGCCAGCAGCCGGGAGGGGGCTTCAGGAAACACCATATATTTT.

V usage is TRBV5-1 and J usage is TRBJ1-4, with D perhaps matching TRBD1 (5 bases). Germline lookup yields CDR1 SGHRS and CDR2 YFSETQ. The CDR3 is 14 residues long. V was clipped by 4 bases and J by 7 bases, with 14 bases between them. The CDR3 loop reads CASSEPGLPEKLFF. Here the CDR3 DNA reads TGCGCCAGCAGCGAGCCGGGACTGCCTGAAAAACTGTTTTTT.

The chain links TRBV6-5 to TRBJ1-6, with D perhaps matching TRBD1 (5 bases). This CDR3 comprises 15 residues. V lost 7 bases and J 3 bases, leaving 13 bases between the germline ends. The germline gives CDR1 MNHEY, CDR2 SVGAGI. CDR3 nucleotides: TGTGCCAGCAATCCAAGACAGAACTATAATTCACCCCTCCACTTT. Its translation is CASNPRQNYNSPLHF.

The V and J genes are TRBV12-2 and TRBJ2-7. TRBV12-2 has pseudogene status. CDR3 size: 15 residues. The CDR3 loop reads CASRQGTHLSYEQYF. The CDR3 coding sequence is TGTGCAAGTCGGCAGGGGACTCATCTCTCCTACGAGCAGTACTTC.

The V gene is TRBV12-3 or TRBV12-4, the J gene TRBJ2-7; D uncertain. V lost 5 bases to trimming and J lost 2 bases, with 10 bases between them. The CDR3 has 13 amino acids. The CDR3 protein is CASSPDPPYEQYF. The DNA for the CDR3 is TGTGCCAGCAGTCCCGACCCTCCCTACGAGCAGTACTTC.